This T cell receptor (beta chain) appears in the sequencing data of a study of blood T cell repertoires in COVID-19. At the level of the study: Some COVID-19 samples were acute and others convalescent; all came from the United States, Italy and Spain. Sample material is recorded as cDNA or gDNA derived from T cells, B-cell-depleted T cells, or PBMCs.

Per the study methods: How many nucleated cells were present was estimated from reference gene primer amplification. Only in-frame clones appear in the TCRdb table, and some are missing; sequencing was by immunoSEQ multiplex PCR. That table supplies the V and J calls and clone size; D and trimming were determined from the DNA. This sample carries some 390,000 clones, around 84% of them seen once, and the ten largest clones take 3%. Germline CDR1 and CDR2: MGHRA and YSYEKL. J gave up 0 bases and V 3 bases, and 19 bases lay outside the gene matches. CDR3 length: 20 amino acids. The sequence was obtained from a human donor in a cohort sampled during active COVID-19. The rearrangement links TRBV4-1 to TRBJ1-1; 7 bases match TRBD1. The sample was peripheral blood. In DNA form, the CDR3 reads TGCGCCAGCAGCCAGCTAAAGATCGGTCGACAGGGAACCTTGAACACTGAAGCTTTCTTT. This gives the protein CASSQLKIGRQGTLNTEAFF.